This T cell receptor (beta chain) was recovered during a study of tumor-infiltrating lymphocytes in oesophageal squamous cell carcinoma (dated by TCRdb to about 2016). This clonotype has only a few counts. Which antigen it targets is not known. No much larger clone exists at a distance of one base, and base qualities are not known. Libraries came from PCR. The instrument given in TCRdb is Illumina HiSeq 2000. TCRdb took the public reads, trimmed them with fastp at Q25, ran MiXCR for clone calling and kept in-frame beta chains. All rows with the same CDR3 protein become a single entry with the most common DNA and genes. Present in this sample are roughly 12,000 distinct CDR3 sequences, over 50% of which were seen just once. The ten largest clones add up to around 42% of the sample. Reading from cysteine to phenylalanine, the CDR3 counts 15 amino acids. Only the CDR3 part of the read is kept: 45 bases, read in frame from the first base. CDR1 SGHVS and CDR2 FQNEAQ are derived from the germline V gene.

This chain is built from TRBV7-8 and TRBJ2-7, and TRBD1 matches 8 of the central bases. The assigned J gene may be wrong: the sequence end matches TRBJ2-5 better. Sequenced: esophageal tumor tissue. The receptor comes from a female donor with esophageal squamous cell carcinoma. The sequence in DNA is TGTGCCAGCAGCTTAGAAGGGACAGGACAAGAGACCCAGTACTTC. Its coded protein is CASSLEGTGQETQYF.